This T cell receptor (beta chain) appears in the sequencing data of a study of blood T cell repertoires in COVID-19. Study summary: Samples taken during acute and convalescent COVID-19 were collected in the United States, Italy and Spain.

Seattle cases were enrolled at active infection and followed longitudinally. The CDR3 is made up of 15 amino acids. Germline V gives CDR1 SNHLY, CDR2 FYNNEI. J gave up 0 bases and V 7 bases, and 7 bases lay outside the gene matches. Under the authors' procedure: Estimates of nucleated cell counts were drawn from the amplification of reference gene primers. TCRdb's table, derived via immunoSEQ multiplex PCR, lists solely in-frame clones and lacks some. The V and J calls and the clone size are those of that table, but D and trimming were determined from the DNA. Here the sample spans approximately 350,000 clones, 75% to 90% being singletons.

The rearrangement uses TRBV2 and TRBJ2-7; 9 bases are a match to TRBD1. Sequencing used peripheral blood. The receptor's source is a woman aged 55-75 years with COVID-19, enrolled during active disease. CDR3 nucleotides: TGTGCCAGCACCGCCGGACAGGGGACCTCCTACGAGCAGTACTTC. Translating gives CASTAGQGTSYEQYF.